The 27 T cell receptor beta chains below were found in one sample sequenced in a study of blood T cell repertoires in COVID-19. The assay was immunoSEQ multiplex PCR, and TCRdb's table has in-frame clones only and misses some. Here the sample spans around 67,000 clones, under 95% being singletons. Sequenced: peripheral blood. These receptors came from a human donor in a cohort sampled during active COVID-19.

The chain recombines TRBV13 with TRBJ1-3; D not certain. Germline CDR1 reads PRHDT; CDR2 reads FYEKMQ (reference sequence). The CDR3 is made up of 15 amino acids. V was cut by 4 bases and J by 4 bases, with 14 bases left in between. CDR3 residues: CASSSGGERGNTIYF. The CDR3 bases are TGTGCCAGCAGCTCAGGTGGTGAGCGGGGAAACACCATATATTTT.

V usage is TRBV3-1 (or the pseudogene TRBV3-2) and J usage is TRBJ1-1; D unclear. The CDR3 spans 14 residues. Germline V gene data show CDR1 as LGHDT and CDR2 as YNNKEL (reference sequence). The V end lost 4 bases, the J end lost 6 bases, and 15 bases lay between the germline ends. CDR3: CASSRFGTQAEAFF. The CDR3 nucleotides are TGTGCCAGCAGCCGGTTCGGTACCCAGGCTGAAGCTTTCTTT.

The CDR3 sequence is CASSQGTGGNQPQHF. The DNA for the CDR3 is TGTGCCAGCAGCCAAGGGACAGGGGGCAATCAGCCCCAGCATTTT. The chain is built from TRBV5-6 and TRBJ1-5, with 10 bases that match TRBD1. The germline gives CDR1 SGHDT, CDR2 YYEEEE. The ends lost 4 bases at V and 2 bases at J; junction bases unmatched: 3. The CDR3 runs 15 residues.

This clone was detected once. The genes are TRBV27 and TRBJ1-2, with D perhaps matching TRBD1 (6 bases). Germline values: CDR1 MNHEY, CDR2 SMNVEV (reference sequence). V was clipped by 7 bases and J by 7 bases, with 16 bases between them. The CDR3 spans 13 residues. CDR3 bases: TGTGCCAGCAATTCTGCGGGGGCCGGTGGCTACACCTTC. This translates into CASNSAGAGGYTF.

This rearrangement joins TRBV11-1 to TRBJ2-7; TRBD1 matches at 7 bases. Unmatched junction bases numbered 9, after V lost 7 bases and J lost 3 bases. Looked up from germline, CDR1 is SGHAT and CDR2 is FQDESV (reference sequence). CDR3 length equals 14 residues. The CDR3 loop reads CASTRDSGDYEQYF. CDR3 nucleotides: TGTGCCAGCACCCGGGACAGTGGGGACTACGAGCAGTACTTC. The full variable domain, completed using reference TRBV11-1 and TRBJ2-7, is EAEVAQSPRYKITEKSQAVAFWCDPISGHATLYWYRQILGQGPELLVQFQDESVVDDSQLPKDRFSAERLKGVDSTLKIQPAELGDSAMYLCASTRDSGDYEQYFGPGTRLTVT.

This clone was counted ten times or more. The rearrangement links TRBV4-2 to TRBJ1-1; 7 bases line up with TRBD1. This CDR3 region has 14 residues. Per germline, CDR1 LGHNA and CDR2 YNFKEQ. The J segment lost 6 bases and the V segment lost 1 base, leaving 5 bases of the junction unmatched. The CDR3 here is CASSQGDSFAEAFF. The CDR3 DNA is TGTGCCAGCAGCCAAGGGGACAGTTTTGCTGAAGCTTTCTTT.

The rearrangement joins TRBV28 to TRBJ1-6, with a weak D call TRBD1 (5 bases). Trimming took 8 bases from V and 8 from J, leaving 13 bases between them. The germline V gene encodes CDR1 MDHEN and CDR2 SYDVKM. The CDR3 covers 13 residues. The CDR3 DNA reads TGTGCCAGCCGGAGGGGACCCTATTCACCCCTCCACTTT. This sequence encodes CASRRGPYSPLHF.

The chain employs TRBV11-2 and TRBJ1-1; tentatively, D is TRBD1 (5 bases). Germline V CDR1 and CDR2: SGHAT, FQNNGV. The CDR3 is 14 residues long. Trimming left V 1 base short and J 1 base short, with 7 bases between. The CDR3 region has the DNA TGTGCCAGCAGCTTAGGGGGGGGGAACACTGAAGCTTTCTTT. Protein: CASSLGGGNTEAFF.

This rearrangement joins TRBV30 to TRBJ1-4; D remains unclear. Germline V gene sequence: CDR1 GTSNPN, CDR2 SVGIG (reference sequence). This CDR3 has 14 amino acids. Trimming removed 2 bases at V and 7 bases at J, with 14 bases between. The CDR3, as DNA: TGTGCCTGGAGTTCACTCCTAGGCGGTGAAAAACTGTTTTTT. It codes for CAWSSLLGGEKLFF.

This sequence joins TRBV2 and TRBJ1-2; TRBD1 might be the D (6 bases). Germline V lookup: CDR1 SNHLY, CDR2 FYNNEI. This CDR3 comprises 13 residues. The ends were cut back, 3 bases at V and 5 bases at J, with 10 bases in the middle. CDR3 DNA sequence: TGTGCCAGCAGTGAGGACAGTCGTTATGGCTACACCTTC. The encoded protein is CASSEDSRYGYTF.

This chain uses TRBV12-5 with TRBJ2-7; a possible D gene is TRBD1 (7 bases). Germline V lookup: CDR1 LGHNT, CDR2 FRNRAP. Between the trimmed V and J ends, which lost 2 bases and 3 bases, there was a span of 20 bases. The CDR3 is 17 amino acids. The CDR3 DNA is TGTGCTAGTGGTTTGCCAGGGGGGCAGGGGCCTTTCTACGAGCAGTACTTC. It yields the protein CASGLPGGQGPFYEQYF.

The chain is built from TRBV27 and TRBJ1-2; 9 nucleotides agree with TRBD1. The CDR3 is 13 amino acids. CDR1 is MNHEY and CDR2 is SMNVEV in the germline V gene (reference sequence). The trim removed 7 bases at V and 8 bases at J, leaving 8 bases unmatched. The CDR3 nucleotides are TGTGCCAGCACGGGACAGGGTCGGAAGGGCTACACCTTC. Amino acids: CASTGQGRKGYTF.

This clone appeared a single time. The chain recombines TRBV12-3 or TRBV12-4 with TRBJ2-7, with a tentative D call TRBD1 (6 bases). This CDR3 spans 12 amino acids. V was trimmed by 5 bases and J by 4 bases, leaving 9 bases between them. The chain's CDR3 is CASSPGVYEQYF. The CDR3 coding sequence is TGTGCCAGCAGTCCAGGGGTATACGAGCAGTACTTC.

A single count supports this clone. The chain employs TRBV15 and TRBJ1-1; the D gene is possibly TRBD1 (5 bases). V lost 0 bases and J 11 bases, leaving 19 bases between the germline ends. Germline V gives CDR1 LNHNV, CDR2 YYDKDF (reference sequence). This CDR3 has 15 residues. The CDR3 nucleotides read TGTGCCACCAGCAGAGATGGGGGGGGATTGCCATATGCTTTCTTT. It yields the protein CATSRDGGGLPYAFF.

V and J are TRBV28 and TRBJ2-7; tentative D call: TRBD1 (5 bases). Trimming shortened V by 5 bases and J by 3 bases, and 23 bases separated the two germline ends. The CDR3 contains 17 residues. The V gene's germline CDR1 is MDHEN and CDR2 SYDVKM. The DNA of the CDR3 is TGTGCCAGCAGTCCTACAGGTTTCTCAGTGATTGGCTACGAGCAGTACTTC. This encodes CASSPTGFSVIGYEQYF. Supplemented by reference TRBV28 and TRBJ2-7, the full variable domain reads DVKVTQSSRYLVKRTGEKVFLECVQDMDHENMFWYRQDPGLGLRLIYFSYDVKMKEKGDIPEGYSVSREKKERFSLILESASTNQTSMYLCASSPTGFSVIGYEQYFGPGTRLTVT.

In its sample, this clone was seen once. The V call is TRBV2, the J call TRBJ1-1; D might be TRBD1 (6 bases). Per germline, CDR1 SNHLY and CDR2 FYNNEI. The CDR3 consists of 15 residues. V shed 4 bases and J shed 0 bases, with 12 bases lying between them. Here the CDR3 reads CASSGNRDLNTEAFF. In DNA, the CDR3 is TGTGCCAGCAGTGGCAACAGGGATCTGAACACTGAAGCTTTCTTT.

The chain uses TRBV27 and TRBJ1-6, with D perhaps TRBD1 (6 bases). The germline CDR1 and CDR2 sequences are MNHEY and SMNVEV (reference sequence). V shed 6 bases and J shed 10 bases, with 13 bases lying between them. The CDR3 sequence is 13 residues long. The DNA for the CDR3 is TGTGCCAGCAGGAACAGGGCATCCTCACCCCTCCACTTT. Translation: CASRNRASSPLHF.

The rearrangement links TRBV5-4 to TRBJ2-7; a possible D gene is TRBD1 (6 bases). Germline V gene sequence: CDR1 SGHNT, CDR2 YYREEE (reference sequence). The CDR3 sequence is 14 residues long. V gave up 7 bases and J gave up 3 bases, with 17 bases separating them. The CDR3 loop is CASHTGNEGYEQYF. CDR3 bases: TGTGCCAGCCATACAGGGAACGAGGGCTACGAGCAGTACTTC.

This clone has only one observation. This chain uses TRBV29-1 with TRBJ1-2, with TRBD1 matching over 11 bases. The V gene end was trimmed by 1 base and the J gene end by 0 bases; junction bases not matched to a gene: 7. CDR3 length equals 17 residues. Germline-derived CDR1 and CDR2 are SQVTM and ANQGSEA. CDR3 bases: TGCAGCGTTGAAGGGACAGGGGGCGACCTGACTAACTATGGCTACACCTTC. Translating it yields CSVEGTGGDLTNYGYTF.

The chain links TRBV5-1 to TRBJ2-7; 8 positions agree with TRBD1. With V trimmed by 5 bases and J by 6 bases, 4 bases remained unmatched. Germline-derived CDR1 and CDR2 are SGHRS and YFSETQ. The CDR3 runs 12 residues. The CDR3 reads CASRAGGSEQYF. The CDR3 DNA sequence: TGCGCCAGCAGGGCAGGGGGCTCCGAGCAGTACTTC.

This chain connects TRBV5-8 to TRBJ2-7; 8 nucleotides align to TRBD1. The CDR3 consists of 14 residues. Unmatched junction bases numbered 9, after V lost 7 bases and J lost 3 bases. Germline V CDR1 and CDR2: SGHTS, YDEGEE. CDR3 coding DNA: TGTGCCAGCGGCGGACAGGGCACCTTCTACGAGCAGTACTTC. Its translation: CASGGQGTFYEQYF.

The chain links TRBV10-2 to TRBJ2-7; the match to TRBD2 covers 7 bases. Trimming removed 6 bases from V and 4 bases from J; junction bases left unmatched: 12. The CDR3 has 15 residues. The germline V gene has CDR1 WSHSY and CDR2 SAAADI. This CDR3 reads CASSAGGGGPYEQYF. The CDR3 region has the DNA TGCGCCAGCAGCGCCGGCGGGGGAGGGCCGTACGAGCAGTACTTC.

The chain carries TRBV6-5 and TRBJ1-2; no clear D gene. Germline loops: CDR1 MNHEY, CDR2 SVGAGI. The CDR3 covers 15 residues. V was trimmed by 5 bases and J by 0 bases, leaving 13 bases between them. CDR3 nucleotides: TGTGCCAGCAGTCGTCACAGTGAAACTAACTATGGCTACACCTTC. Translation gives CASSRHSETNYGYTF.

The CDR3 loop reads CASSLPGQRYQETQYF. CDR3 bases: TGTGCCAGCAGCCTACCGGGACAGCGGTACCAAGAGACCCAGTACTTC. The gene calls are TRBV7-9 and TRBJ2-5, with 7 bases matching TRBD1. The CDR3 spans 16 residues. Per the germline V gene, CDR1 is SEHNR and CDR2 is FQNEAQ (reference sequence). Trimming took 5 bases from V and 0 from J; bases not matched to a gene: 9. Complete variable domain (other parts from reference TRBV7-9 and TRBJ2-5): DTGVSQNPRHKITKRGQNVTFRCDPISEHNRLYWYRQTLGQGPEFLTYFQNEAQLEKSRLLSDRFSAERPKGSFSTLEIQRTEQGDSAMYLCASSLPGQRYQETQYFGPGTRLLVL.

The genes are TRBV6-5 and TRBJ2-2; D gene unclear. V was cut by 8 bases and J by 5 bases, with 6 bases left in between. This CDR3 has 11 amino acids. Looked up from germline, CDR1 is MNHEY and CDR2 is SVGAGI. The CDR3: CASRSTGELFF. For the CDR3, the DNA is TGTGCCAGCCGTTCTACCGGGGAGCTGTTTTTT.

This chain links TRBV27 with TRBJ2-7; TRBD2 aligns across 7 bases. The germline CDR1 and CDR2 sequences are MNHEY and SMNVEV (reference sequence). The CDR3 contains 17 residues. J gave up 1 base and V 5 bases, and 14 bases lay outside the gene matches. CDR3 loop: CASSRLPGGKLSYEQYF. DNA for the CDR3: TGTGCCAGCAGTCGCCTCCCCGGGGGGAAGTTGTCCTACGAGCAGTACTTC.

The V gene is TRBV25-1, the J gene TRBJ1-1; 7 bases are a match to TRBD1. Germline lookup yields CDR1 MGHDK and CDR2 SYGVNS. The CDR3 totals 14 residues. The V gene end was trimmed by 5 bases and the J gene end by 4 bases; junction bases not matched to a gene: 7. CDR3 in DNA: TGTGCCAGCAGTTTAACAGGGGCGGCCACTGAAGCTTTCTTT. Its protein product is CASSLTGAATEAFF.